What follows are 10 T cell receptor beta chains derived from one specimen sequenced in a study of T cell responses to AZD1222 COVID-19 vaccine. Repertoires were generated with immunoSEQ multiplex PCR, while TCRdb's copy carries only in-frame clones and drops some. The sample has under 100,000 clones, approximately 88% seen once. The sequencing used peripheral blood, collected on day 0 of AZD1222 vaccination. All receptors derive from an adult in good health.

The genes are TRBV5-4 and TRBJ1-1, with D hard to call. Germline values: CDR1 SGHNT, CDR2 YYREEE (reference sequence). This CDR3 comprises 16 residues. The V end lost 0 bases, the J end lost 1 base, and 13 bases lay between the germline ends. The CDR3 DNA reads TGTGCCAGCAGCTTGGGGCAGGTCGGCAAGAACACTGAAGCTTTCTTT. This gives the protein CASSLGQVGKNTEAFF.

The chain joins TRBV28 to TRBJ2-4; D remains ambiguous. V was shortened by 6 bases and J by 0 bases, with 12 bases between the two germline ends. CDR1 and CDR2 (germline): MDHEN, SYDVKM. This CDR3 is 15 amino acids long. DNA for the CDR3: TGTGCCAGCAGCCTCGGGTGGGGAGCCAAAAACATTCAGTACTTC. It specifies CASSLGWGAKNIQYF.

The chain carries TRBV5-5 and TRBJ2-7; tentative D call: TRBD1 (6 bases). The CDR3 is 16 residues long. Germline CDR1 is SGHKS and CDR2 is YYEKEE (reference sequence). V was clipped by 0 bases and J by 3 bases, with 16 bases between them. As DNA, the CDR3 is TGTGCCAGCAGCTTGGGAGTGGACAGTCTAAACTACGAGCAGTACTTC. Translation gives CASSLGVDSLNYEQYF.

CDR3 nucleotides: TGCGCCAGCTCGGTTAGCGGGAGGACTGACAATGAGCAGTTCTTC. It specifies CASSVSGRTDNEQFF. The gene calls are TRBV5-1 and TRBJ2-1, with 10 bases fitting TRBD2. V trimming: 7 bases; J trimming: 5 bases; junction bases outside the gene matches: 9. Germline V gene sequence: CDR1 SGHRS, CDR2 YFSETQ. CDR3 size: 15 residues.

This sequence joins TRBV5-4 and TRBJ2-7; 8 positions match TRBD1. Trimming removed 4 bases from V and 0 bases from J; junction bases left unmatched: 6. This CDR3 is 15 amino acids long. Germline lookup yields CDR1 SGHNT and CDR2 YYREEE (reference sequence). The CDR3 loop reads CASSEPGQDSYEQYF. The CDR3 nucleotides are TGTGCCAGCAGCGAACCGGGACAGGACTCCTACGAGCAGTACTTC.

This sequence joins TRBV6-5 and TRBJ1-1; perhaps TRBD1 as D (5 bases). Per germline, CDR1 MNHEY and CDR2 SVGAGI. The CDR3 extends over 12 amino acids. Deletions cut 7 bases from V and 7 bases from J, with 13 bases between. DNA of the CDR3: TGTGCCAGCACCCGGGGCGGAGGTGAAGCTTTCTTT. This codes for CASTRGGGEAFF.

This chain links TRBV11-2 with TRBJ1-1; no firm D call. CDR1 is SGHAT, CDR2 FQNNGV, per germline. The CDR3 is 20 amino acids. V gave up 0 bases and J gave up 0 bases, with 23 bases separating them. The DNA of the CDR3 is TGTGCCAGCAGCTTAGATTATCGGGCCAGCCACCCGCTGGTGAACACTGAAGCTTTCTTT. Residues: CASSLDYRASHPLVNTEAFF.

The rearrangement uses TRBV28 and TRBJ2-1; 9 positions agree with TRBD2. Trimming at V came to 4 bases and at J to 6 bases, leaving 4 bases not matched to a gene. The germline V gene has CDR1 MDHEN and CDR2 SYDVKM. The CDR3 covers 14 residues. As DNA, the CDR3 is TGTGCCAGCAGTTGGGGGACTAGCTTCAATGAGCAGTTCTTC. It translates to CASSWGTSFNEQFF.

The chain employs TRBV9 and TRBJ2-7, with TRBD1 as a possible D gene (5 bases). The CDR3 runs to 14 residues. CDR1 and CDR2 (germline): SGDLS, YYNGEE. Trimming took 4 bases from V and 2 from J, leaving 13 bases between them. CDR3 nucleotides: TGTGCCAGCAGCCTACAGTGGGGCCCCTACGAGCAGTACTTC. This translates into CASSLQWGPYEQYF.

DNA for the CDR3: TGTGCCAGCAGCTTAGTGCCGGGGCTCATCACCGGGGAGCTGTTTTTT. It is translated as CASSLVPGLITGELFF. This chain links TRBV7-8 with TRBJ2-2; D tentatively fits TRBD1 or TRBD2 (5 bases each). Trimming stripped 1 base from V and 4 bases from J, with 13 bases between. From germline, CDR1 is SGHVS and CDR2 FQNEAQ. The length of the CDR3 is 16 residues.